Described below is a single TCR beta chain sequence and its context. Antigen specificity is unknown. The data originate from a study of response to subunit inactivated influenza vaccine. Overall study results and limits: Researchers suggested that each seasonal influenza vaccination recruits few new T cells.

Via MiXCR, TCRdb re-called the RT-PCR reads, giving one row per CDR3 protein. The sample holds 650,000 to 800,000 distinct CDR3 sequences; 11% to 15% are singletons and the top ten take less than 7%. The sample here was PBMCs from blood, taken 14 to 15 days before vaccination. The receptor was derived from a middle-aged man who received an inactivated influenza vaccine.

The CDR3 bases are TGTGCCAGCAGTTTATATGAGCAGAATATCTTCTATGGCTACACCTTC. Translation gives CASSLYEQNIFYGYTF. V is TRBV28 and J is TRBJ1-2; no reliable D call. The V end was cut by 1 base, the J end by 4 bases, with 16 bases between. Germline CDR1 is MDHEN and CDR2 is SYDVKM. This CDR3 contains 16 residues.